The subject of this entry is one T cell receptor (beta chain). The data derive from a study of blood T cell repertoires in COVID-19. Study-level background: Acute and convalescent COVID-19 specimens originated in the United States, Italy and Spain.

TCRdb's table, derived via immunoSEQ multiplex PCR, lists solely in-frame clones and lacks some. The sample has around 250,000 clones; 75% to 90% are singletons. Cohort placement rested on clinical history that participants reported themselves. V lost 4 bases, J lost 8 bases, and 11 bases stayed unmatched. Per germline, CDR1 SGHRS and CDR2 YFSETQ. CDR3 length: 15 amino acids. This sequence joins TRBV5-1 and TRBJ1-4; 7 bases map to TRBD1. The TCR was taken from a woman between 50 and 59 years old who had recovered from COVID-19. The sequencing sample was made of PBMCs or T cells enriched from blood (not recorded which). The CDR3 sequence: CASSTLTGRAEKLFF. As DNA, the CDR3 is TGCGCCAGCAGCACCCTGACAGGGCGGGCCGAAAAACTGTTTTTT.